Listed below are T cell receptor beta chains from one sample, sequenced in a study of T cell changes during pregnancy in multiple sclerosis. Assay used: immunoSEQ multiplex PCR; TCRdb lists only in-frame clones, some missing. The data contain under 85,000 clones, under 90% of them seen just once; the ten biggest clones take up 8% to 9.5%. The sample consisted of peripheral blood, taken after pregnancy. The receptors shown here come from a female donor in good health, enrolled as a control in a pregnancy study. Each CDR3 is given with its conserved first and last residue. The D gene is left open where the match is weak. Size tells how often a clone was seen (once, few, many) or the class of an expanded clone, and some rows leave it out.

CDR3aa | CDR3nt | d_gene | j_gene | v_gene | abundance
CASSYTGTVGTEAFF | TGTGCCAGCAGTTACACCGGGACAGTGGGCACTGAAGCTTTCTTT | TRBD1 | TRBJ1-1 | TRBV6-5 | few
CATYIRGGTYNEQFF | TGTGCCACCTATATCCGGGGAGGCACTTACAATGAGCAGTTCTTC | . | TRBJ2-1 | TRBV6-6 | .
CASSLFHLGGTEAFF | TGTGCCAGCAGCTTATTTCATCTGGGAGGCACTGAAGCTTTCTTT | . | TRBJ1-1 | TRBV7-2 | .
CASHSGSYNSPLHF | TGTGCCAGCCATTCCGGCTCCTATAATTCACCCCTCCACTTT | . | TRBJ1-6 | TRBV7-9 | .
CASSQTALGEQYF | TGTGCCAGCAGCCAGACAGCTCTCGGCGAGCAGTACTTC | . | TRBJ2-7 | TRBV5-4 | .
CASSLGQGAYEQYF | TGTGCTAGCAGCTTAGGACAGGGGGCCTACGAGCAGTACTTC | TRBD1 | TRBJ2-7 | TRBV7-7 | .
CASSLRNTGELFF | TGTGCCAGCAGCCTGAGGAACACCGGGGAGCTGTTTTTT | . | TRBJ2-2 | TRBV11-2 | .
CASSTRTGLTYEQYF | TGTGCCAGCAGTACTCGGACAGGACTTACCTACGAGCAGTACTTC | TRBD1 | TRBJ2-7 | TRBV6-5 | .
CASSKTTGTVNTEAFF | TGTGCCAGCAGCAAAACGACCGGGACAGTTAACACTGAAGCTTTCTTT | TRBD1 | TRBJ1-1 | TRBV7-8 | .
CASSVGAGGRDEQFF | TGTGCCAGCAGTGTCGGGGCAGGCGGGAGGGATGAGCAGTTCTTC | TRBD2 | TRBJ2-1 | TRBV6-4 | .
CASSLLPQGANSPLHF | TGTGCCAGCAGCTTACTCCCCCAGGGTGCCAATTCACCCCTCCACTTT | . | TRBJ1-6 | TRBV7-8 | .
CASRPQGAGEQYF | TGTGCCAGTAGGCCCCAGGGGGCGGGGGAGCAGTACTTC | TRBD1 | TRBJ2-7 | TRBV19 | .
CASSLDKDRGNTEAFF | TGCGCCAGCAGCTTGGACAAGGACAGGGGGAACACTGAAGCTTTCTTT | TRBD1 | TRBJ1-1 | TRBV5-1 | .
CAWSRSGSIAGELFF | TGTGCCTGGAGTCGTAGCGGGAGCATCGCCGGGGAGCTGTTTTTT | TRBD2 | TRBJ2-2 | TRBV30 | .
CASSFTGQPQHF | TGCGCCAGCAGCTTTACAGGGCAGCCCCAGCATTTT | . | TRBJ1-5 | TRBV5-1 | few
CASSLGDRVSEQYF | TGTGCCAGCAGCTTAGGGGACAGGGTGTCCGAGCAGTACTTC | TRBD1 | TRBJ2-7 | TRBV7-2 | .
CASSTGQGNTEAFF | TGTGCCAGTAGTACCGGACAGGGAAACACTGAAGCTTTCTTT | TRBD1 | TRBJ1-1 | TRBV19 | .
CASASGRGGTDTQYF | TGTGCCAGCGCCTCCGGGAGGGGCGGCACAGATACGCAGTATTTT | TRBD2 | TRBJ2-3 | TRBV27 | .
CASSVSSLIADTQYF | TGTGCCAGCAGCGTAAGTTCCCTAATCGCAGATACGCAGTATTTT | . | TRBJ2-3 | TRBV9 | .
CASSYSGVGGNPEAFF | TGTGCCAGCAGTTACTCAGGGGTAGGGGGAAACCCTGAAGCTTTCTTT | . | TRBJ1-1 | TRBV6-5 | .
CAVGLAGGPSETQYF | TGTGCCGTCGGACTAGCGGGGGGGCCCAGCGAGACCCAGTACTTC | TRBD2 | TRBJ2-5 | TRBV10-3 | .
CATSRAGQVDEKLFF | TGTGCCACCAGCAGAGCGGGACAGGTAGATGAAAAACTGTTTTTT | TRBD1 | TRBJ1-4 | TRBV15 | .
CASSPPGSYRQDINYGYTF | TGTGCCAGCTCACCACCCGGCTCTTACCGACAGGACATTAACTATGGCTACACCTTC | . | TRBJ1-2 | TRBV18 | .
CASSIPSPEGYEQYF | TGTGCCAGTAGTATACCCAGCCCAGAGGGCTACGAGCAGTACTTC | . | TRBJ2-7 | TRBV19 | .
CASRHQDGTGVRGELFF | TGTGCCAGCAGGCACCAGGACGGGACAGGGGTTCGGGGGGAGCTGTTTTTT | TRBD1 | TRBJ2-2 | TRBV2 | .
CASSSPGGVEQYF | TGTGCCAGCAGCTCCCCGGGAGGGGTCGAGCAGTACTTC | TRBD2 | TRBJ2-7 | TRBV7-9 | .
CASSSGLAGSTDTQYF | TGTGCCAGCAGCTCCGGACTAGCGGGAAGCACAGATACGCAGTATTTT | TRBD2 | TRBJ2-3 | TRBV5-8 | .
CASGGAGRGYTF | TGTGCCAGTGGCGGCGCAGGGCGGGGCTACACCTTC | . | TRBJ1-2 | TRBV19 | few
CASSQDRGGTLSYEQYF | TGCGCCAGCAGCCAAGATCGCGGGGGGACCCTCTCCTACGAGCAGTACTTC | TRBD2 | TRBJ2-7 | TRBV4-1 | .
CASSQEAGWNTEAFF | TGTGCCAGCAGCCAAGAGGCAGGTTGGAACACTGAAGCTTTCTTT | . | TRBJ1-1 | TRBV4-2 | .
CASTDSLRGYTF | TGTGCCAGCACCGACAGTCTGAGGGGCTACACCTTC | . | TRBJ1-2 | TRBV6-5 | .
CAWGTGQGRGETQYF | TGTGCCTGGGGGACTGGACAGGGGCGGGGAGAGACCCAGTACTTC | TRBD1 | TRBJ2-5 | TRBV30 | .
CASSQGGMNTEAFF | TGCGCCAGCAGCCAAGGGGGCATGAACACTGAAGCTTTCTTT | . | TRBJ1-1 | TRBV4-3 | .
CASSPSGADEAFF | TGTGCCAGCTCGCCCAGTGGTGCTGATGAAGCTTTCTTT | . | TRBJ1-1 | TRBV18 | .
CASSILPSRGNYGYTF | TGTGCCAGTAGTATTCTCCCGAGCAGGGGGAACTATGGCTACACCTTC | TRBD1 | TRBJ1-2 | TRBV19 | .
CASSGGANTEAFF | TGTGCCAGCAGTGGGGGGGCAAACACTGAAGCTTTCTTT | . | TRBJ1-1 | TRBV5-5 | .
CAWAMGLSVEAFF | TGTGCCTGGGCTATGGGACTGAGTGTTGAAGCTTTCTTT | . | TRBJ1-1 | TRBV30 | .
CASSQQGSNTEAFF | TGTGCCAGCAGCCAACAGGGGTCGAACACTGAAGCTTTCTTT | TRBD1 | TRBJ1-1 | TRBV7-8 | .
CASSQDNSMIYEQYF | TGCGCCAGCAGCCAAGATAACTCCATGATCTACGAGCAGTACTTC | . | TRBJ2-7 | TRBV4-1 | few
CASSSGTGLFQPQHF | TGTGCCAGCAGTTCCGGGACAGGTCTTTTTCAGCCCCAGCATTTT | TRBD1 | TRBJ1-5 | TRBV7-9 | .
CASSSDGGNTEAFF | TGTGCCAGCAGCTCGGACGGGGGGAACACTGAAGCTTTCTTT | . | TRBJ1-1 | TRBV7-2 | .
CASSLPGRVRETQYF | TGTGCCAGCAGCTTACCCGGCAGGGTCCGAGAGACCCAGTACTTC | . | TRBJ2-5 | TRBV7-9 | .
CASTGSSYEQYF | TGTGCCAGCACAGGGTCCTCCTACGAGCAGTACTTC | . | TRBJ2-7 | TRBV2 | .
CASSLSGRKVYEQYF | TGTGCCAGCAGCTTAAGTGGGAGAAAGGTCTACGAGCAGTACTTC | . | TRBJ2-7 | TRBV13 | .
CASSISDTQYF | TGTGCCAGTAGTATTAGTGATACGCAGTATTTT | . | TRBJ2-3 | TRBV19 | .
CASRVQGAHYGYTF | TGTGCCAGCAGGGTACAGGGGGCCCACTATGGCTACACCTTC | TRBD1 | TRBJ1-2 | TRBV6-5 | .
CASKEDYTGELFF | TGCGCCAGCAAGGAGGATTACACCGGGGAGCTGTTTTTT | . | TRBJ2-2 | TRBV10-1 | .
CSVGGQGWGYYNSPLHF | TGCAGCGTTGGAGGACAGGGGTGGGGGTACTATAATTCACCCCTCCACTTT | TRBD1 | TRBJ1-6 | TRBV29-1 | .